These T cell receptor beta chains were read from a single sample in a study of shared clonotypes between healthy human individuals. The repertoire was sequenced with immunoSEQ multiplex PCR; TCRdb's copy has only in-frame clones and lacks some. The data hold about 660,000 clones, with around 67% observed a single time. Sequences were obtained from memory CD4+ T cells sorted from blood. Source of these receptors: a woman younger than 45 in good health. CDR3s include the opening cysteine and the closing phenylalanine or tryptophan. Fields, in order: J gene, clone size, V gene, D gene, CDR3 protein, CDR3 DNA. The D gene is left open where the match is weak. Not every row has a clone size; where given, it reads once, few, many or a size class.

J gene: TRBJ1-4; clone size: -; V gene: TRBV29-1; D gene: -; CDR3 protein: CSVSFGNEKLFF; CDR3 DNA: TGCAGCGTTTCGTTCGGAAATGAAAAACTGTTTTTT
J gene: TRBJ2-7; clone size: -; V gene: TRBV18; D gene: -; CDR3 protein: CASSPVTSVYEQYF; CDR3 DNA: TGTGCCAGCTCACCGGTGACTTCGGTCTACGAGCAGTACTTC
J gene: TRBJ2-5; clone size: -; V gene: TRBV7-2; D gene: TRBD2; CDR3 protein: CASSSGLAGSKTQYF; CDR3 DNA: TGTGCCAGCAGCTCGGGACTAGCGGGATCGAAGACCCAGTACTTC
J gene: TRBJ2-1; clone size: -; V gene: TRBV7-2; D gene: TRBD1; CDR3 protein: CASSSRTGSYNEQFF; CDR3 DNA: TGTGCCAGCAGCTCCCGGACAGGGTCCTACAATGAGCAGTTCTTC
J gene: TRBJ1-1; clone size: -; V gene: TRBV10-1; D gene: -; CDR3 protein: CASSDPVTEAFF; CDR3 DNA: TGCGCCAGCAGTGATCCCGTCACTGAAGCTTTCTTT
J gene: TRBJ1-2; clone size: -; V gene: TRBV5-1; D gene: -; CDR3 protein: CASSLGVGGGYTF; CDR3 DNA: TGCGCCAGCAGCTTGGGGGTCGGCGGTGGCTACACCTTC
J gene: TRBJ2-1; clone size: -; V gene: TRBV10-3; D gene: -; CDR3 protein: CAISESGGSYNEQFF; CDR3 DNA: TGTGCCATCAGTGAGTCGGGAGGCTCCTACAATGAGCAGTTCTTC
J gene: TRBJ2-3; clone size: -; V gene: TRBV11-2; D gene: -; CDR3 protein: CASSLGASPHTDTQYF; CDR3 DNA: TGTGCCAGCAGCTTAGGTGCGAGTCCCCACACAGATACGCAGTATTTT
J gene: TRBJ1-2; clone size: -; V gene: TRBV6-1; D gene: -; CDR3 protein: CASSERITRDYGYTF; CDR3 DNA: TGTGCCAGCAGTGAAAGGATAACTAGGGACTATGGCTACACCTTC
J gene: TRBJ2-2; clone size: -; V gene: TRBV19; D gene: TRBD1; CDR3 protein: CAVSRGQGRGSGTGELFF; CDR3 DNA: TGTGCCGTTAGTAGGGGGCAGGGTCGTGGCTCGGGCACCGGGGAGCTGTTTTTT
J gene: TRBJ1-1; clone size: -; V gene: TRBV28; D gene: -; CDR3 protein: CASRGRGPQNTEAFF; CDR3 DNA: TGTGCCAGCAGGGGGCGGGGCCCCCAGAACACTGAAGCTTTCTTT
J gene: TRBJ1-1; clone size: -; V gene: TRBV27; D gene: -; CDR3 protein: CASLGTLNTEAFF; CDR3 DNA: TGTGCCAGCTTGGGGACCCTGAACACTGAAGCTTTCTTT
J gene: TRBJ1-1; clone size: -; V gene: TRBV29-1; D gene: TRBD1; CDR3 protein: CSVRQGLGTEAFF; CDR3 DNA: TGCAGCGTGCGACAGGGTCTCGGCACTGAAGCTTTCTTT
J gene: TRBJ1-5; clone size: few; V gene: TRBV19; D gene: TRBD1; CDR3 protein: CASSISQQGGLRRF; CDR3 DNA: TGTGCCAGTAGTATTTCCCAACAGGGGGGCCTACGACGTTTT
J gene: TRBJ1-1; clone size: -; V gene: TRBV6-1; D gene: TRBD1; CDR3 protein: CASSDPSGGPNTEAFF; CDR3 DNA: TGTGCCAGCAGTGATCCTTCAGGGGGGCCAAACACTGAAGCTTTCTTT
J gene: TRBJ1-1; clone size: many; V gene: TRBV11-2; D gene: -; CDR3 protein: CASSLDPGNTEAFF; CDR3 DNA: TGTGCCAGCAGCTTAGATCCGGGGAACACTGAAGCTTTCTTT
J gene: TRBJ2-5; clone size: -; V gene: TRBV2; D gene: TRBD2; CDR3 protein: CAILLADQETQYF; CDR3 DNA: TGTGCCATACTACTAGCGGACCAAGAGACCCAGTACTTC
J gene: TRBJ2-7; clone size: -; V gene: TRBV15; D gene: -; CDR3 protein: CATSSPGEGYYEQYF; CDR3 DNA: TGTGCCACCAGCAGCCCCGGCGAGGGTTACTACGAGCAGTACTTC
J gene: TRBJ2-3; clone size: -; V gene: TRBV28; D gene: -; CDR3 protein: CASRNPGSQGARDTQYF; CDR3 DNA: TGTGCCAGCAGGAATCCGGGATCCCAAGGAGCAAGAGATACGCAGTATTTT
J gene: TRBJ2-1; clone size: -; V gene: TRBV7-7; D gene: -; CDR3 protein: CASSLGKGDEQFF; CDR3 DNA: TGTGCCAGCAGCTTAGGGAAGGGGGATGAGCAGTTCTTC
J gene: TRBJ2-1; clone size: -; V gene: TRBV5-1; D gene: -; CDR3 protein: CASVNQGDNEQFF; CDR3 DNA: TGCGCCAGCGTCAATCAGGGTGACAATGAGCAGTTCTTC
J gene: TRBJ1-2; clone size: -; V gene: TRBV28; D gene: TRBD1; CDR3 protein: CASSLSTGGSYGYTF; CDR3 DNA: TGTGCCAGCAGTTTATCGACAGGGGGCAGCTATGGCTACACCTTC
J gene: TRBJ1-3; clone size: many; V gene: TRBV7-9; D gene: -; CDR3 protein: CASSLDFGKIYF; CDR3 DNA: TGTGCCAGCAGCTTAGATTTCGGAAAAATATATTTT
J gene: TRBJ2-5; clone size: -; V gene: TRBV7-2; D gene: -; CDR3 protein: CASSFYTQETQYF; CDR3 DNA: TGTGCCAGCAGCTTCTACACCCAAGAGACCCAGTACTTC
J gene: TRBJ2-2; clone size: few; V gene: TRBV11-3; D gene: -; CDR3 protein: CASRLNTGELFF; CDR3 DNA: TGTGCCAGCAGACTGAACACCGGGGAGCTGTTTTTT
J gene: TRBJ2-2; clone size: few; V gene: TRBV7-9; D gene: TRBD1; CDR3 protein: CASRSTGFGGELFF; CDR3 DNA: TGTGCCAGCAGGTCGACAGGGTTTGGCGGGGAGCTGTTTTTT
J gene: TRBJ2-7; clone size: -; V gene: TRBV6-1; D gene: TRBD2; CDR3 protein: CASSGLAAEELYEQYF; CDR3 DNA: TGTGCCAGCAGTGGACTAGCGGCAGAGGAGCTCTACGAGCAGTACTTC
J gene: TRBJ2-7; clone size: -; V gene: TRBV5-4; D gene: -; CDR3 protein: CASSLVGASGYEQYF; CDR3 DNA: TGTGCCAGCAGCTTGGTTGGGGCCTCCGGGTACGAGCAGTACTTC
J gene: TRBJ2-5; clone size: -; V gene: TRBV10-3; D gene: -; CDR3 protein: CAISEGRVLETQYF; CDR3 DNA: TGTGCCATCAGTGAGGGCAGGGTCTTAGAGACCCAGTACTTC
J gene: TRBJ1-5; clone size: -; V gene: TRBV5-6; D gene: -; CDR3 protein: CASSLAAYSNQPQHF; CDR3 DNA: TGTGCCAGCAGCTTGGCCGCTTATAGCAATCAGCCCCAGCATTTT
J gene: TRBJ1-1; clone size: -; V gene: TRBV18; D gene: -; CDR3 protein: CASSPPQGYTEAFF; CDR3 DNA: TGTGCCAGCTCACCACCACAGGGTTACACTGAAGCTTTCTTT
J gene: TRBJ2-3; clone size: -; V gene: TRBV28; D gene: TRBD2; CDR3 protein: CASSLWASGSLGTDTQYF; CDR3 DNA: TGTGCCAGCAGTTTATGGGCTAGCGGGAGCTTAGGCACAGATACGCAGTATTTT
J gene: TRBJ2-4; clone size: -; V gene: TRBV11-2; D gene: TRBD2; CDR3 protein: CASSGGLAVGRDIQYF; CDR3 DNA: TGTGCCAGCAGCGGGGGACTAGCGGTGGGGAGGGACATTCAGTACTTC
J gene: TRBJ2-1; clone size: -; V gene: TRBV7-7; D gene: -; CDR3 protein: CASTVYLSDEQFF; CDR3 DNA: TGTGCCAGCACAGTCTACCTCTCGGATGAGCAGTTCTTC
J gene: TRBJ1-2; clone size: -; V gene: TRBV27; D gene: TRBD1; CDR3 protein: CASSLHQGAGGYTF; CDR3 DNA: TGTGCCAGCAGTTTGCATCAGGGGGCGGGAGGCTACACCTTC
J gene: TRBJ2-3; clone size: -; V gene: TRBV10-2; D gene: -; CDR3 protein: CASQDPSPTDTQYF; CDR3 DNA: TGCGCCAGCCAAGATCCCTCCCCCACAGATACGCAGTATTTT
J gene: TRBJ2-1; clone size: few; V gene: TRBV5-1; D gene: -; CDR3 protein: CASSLIGESTYNEQFF; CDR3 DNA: TGCGCCAGCAGCTTGATTGGGGAGAGCACCTACAATGAGCAGTTCTTC
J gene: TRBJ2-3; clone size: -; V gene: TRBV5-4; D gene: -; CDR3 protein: CASSNPLRVADTQYF; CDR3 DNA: TGTGCCAGCAGCAATCCGCTTCGGGTTGCAGATACGCAGTATTTT
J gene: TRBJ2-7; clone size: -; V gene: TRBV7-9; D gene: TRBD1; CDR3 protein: CASSWTQGARAEQYF; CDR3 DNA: TGTGCCAGCAGCTGGACTCAGGGGGCGCGAGCCGAGCAGTACTTC
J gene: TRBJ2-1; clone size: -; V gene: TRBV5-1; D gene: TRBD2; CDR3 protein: CASSQLSGRVGEQFF; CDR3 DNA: TGCGCCAGCAGCCAACTAAGCGGGAGGGTAGGTGAGCAGTTCTTC
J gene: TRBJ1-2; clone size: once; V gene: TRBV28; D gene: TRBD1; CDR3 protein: CASSLTGGVTRVGYTF; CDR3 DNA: TGTGCCAGCAGTTTAACAGGGGGGGTAACTAGGGTCGGCTACACCTTC
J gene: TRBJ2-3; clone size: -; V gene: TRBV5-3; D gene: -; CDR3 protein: CARSSLASSTDTQYF; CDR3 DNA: TGTGCCAGAAGCTCCCTAGCGTCTAGCACAGATACGCAGTATTTT
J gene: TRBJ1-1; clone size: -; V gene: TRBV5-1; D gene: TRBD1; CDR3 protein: CASSPRQGAFGTEAFF; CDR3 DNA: TGCGCCAGCAGCCCCCGACAGGGGGCCTTCGGTACTGAAGCTTTCTTT
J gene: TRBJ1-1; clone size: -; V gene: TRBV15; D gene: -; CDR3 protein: CATSRVGDFEAFF; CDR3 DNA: TGTGCCACCAGCAGAGTAGGTGATTTTGAAGCTTTCTTT
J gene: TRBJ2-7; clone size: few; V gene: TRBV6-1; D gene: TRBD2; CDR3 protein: CASSVTGGGEQYF; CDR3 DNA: TGTGCCAGCAGTGTGACGGGAGGCGGCGAGCAGTACTTC
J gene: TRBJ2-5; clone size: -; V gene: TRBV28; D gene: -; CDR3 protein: CASTPPAGVGAETQYF; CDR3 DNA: TGTGCCAGCACCCCCCCTGCGGGAGTGGGGGCGGAGACCCAGTACTTC
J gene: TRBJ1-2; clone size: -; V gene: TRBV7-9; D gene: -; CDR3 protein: CASSHEVGTYGYTF; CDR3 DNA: TGTGCCAGCAGCCACGAAGTAGGTACCTATGGCTACACCTTC
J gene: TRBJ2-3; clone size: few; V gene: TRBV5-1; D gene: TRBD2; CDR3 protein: CASSFGLAVDTQYF; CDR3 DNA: TGCGCCAGCAGCTTCGGACTAGCAGTCGATACGCAGTATTTT
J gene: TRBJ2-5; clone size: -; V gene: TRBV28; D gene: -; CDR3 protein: CASTESGRQETQYF; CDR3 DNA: TGTGCCAGCACGGAAAGCGGCCGTCAAGAGACCCAGTACTTC
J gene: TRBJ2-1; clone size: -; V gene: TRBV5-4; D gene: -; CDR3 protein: CASRGFGGVGEQFF; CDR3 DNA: TGTGCCAGCAGGGGATTCGGGGGTGTCGGGGAGCAGTTCTTC
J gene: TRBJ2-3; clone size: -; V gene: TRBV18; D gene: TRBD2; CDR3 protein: CASCRSWRGSTDTQYF; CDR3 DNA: TGTGCCAGCTGCAGAAGTTGGCGGGGGAGCACAGATACGCAGTATTTT
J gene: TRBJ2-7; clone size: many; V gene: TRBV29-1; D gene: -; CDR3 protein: CSVAGEGYEQYF; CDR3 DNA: TGCAGCGTTGCAGGGGAGGGCTACGAGCAGTACTTC
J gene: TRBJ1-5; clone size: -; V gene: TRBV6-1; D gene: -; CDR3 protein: CASRPDGSSNQPQHF; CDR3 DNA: TGTGCCAGCAGACCCGACGGATCTAGCAATCAGCCCCAGCATTTT
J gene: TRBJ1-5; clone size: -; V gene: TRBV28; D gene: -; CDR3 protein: CASSLPGYGNQPQHF; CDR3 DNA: TGTGCCAGCAGTTTGCCCGGGTATGGCAATCAGCCCCAGCATTTT
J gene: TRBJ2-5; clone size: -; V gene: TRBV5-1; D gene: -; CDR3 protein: CASRLLGGKAPETQYF; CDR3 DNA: TGCGCCAGCAGACTGTTGGGGGGCAAAGCCCCCGAGACCCAGTACTTC